These 14 T cell receptor beta chains originate from one sample sequenced in a study of early T cells in non-severe SARS-CoV-2 infection. MiXCR was run by TCRdb on the 5' RACE reads, yielding one entry per CDR3 protein. The profile covers tens of thousands of distinct CDR3 sequences, with nearly 4.5% appearing a single time and roughly 5.9% taken by the ten largest. Sequenced: whole blood. These receptor sequences come from an adult who was a healthcare worker with PCR-confirmed SARS-CoV-2 infection or an uninfected control (not recorded which).

At least ten counts were recorded for this clonotype. The V and J genes are TRBV7-2 and TRBJ2-3, with TRBD2 identical over 8 bases. Germline loops: CDR1 SGHTA, CDR2 FQGNSA. Trimming cost V 7 bases and J 7 bases; bases outside gene matches: 13. This CDR3 has 15 amino acids. The CDR3 DNA reads TGTGCCAGCACAATCGGGGGGGGGCCGAGTCATACGCAGTATTTT. Encoded protein: CASTIGGGPSHTQYF.

This clonotype has ten or more counts. CDR3 DNA sequence: TGTGCCAGCAGTTTATCGAGCGGGGTGACGGATGAGCAGTTCTTC. It translates to CASSLSSGVTDEQFF. V usage is TRBV27 and J usage is TRBJ2-1, with TRBD2 matching over 7 bases. Trimming took 0 bases from V and 8 from J; bases not matched to a gene: 7. Germline V gene lookup returns CDR1 MNHEY and CDR2 SMNVEV (reference sequence). CDR3 size: 15 residues.

This clonotype has a count of ten or more. V usage is TRBV7-8 and J usage is TRBJ1-6; D not certain. The germline V gene has CDR1 SGHVS and CDR2 FQNEAQ. The CDR3 is 17 residues long. Trimming shortened V by 5 bases and J by 0 bases, and 14 bases separated the two germline ends. The CDR3 sequence: CASSAARFASYNSPLHF. CDR3 DNA sequence: TGTGCCAGCAGCGCGGCCCGGTTCGCCTCCTATAATTCACCCCTCCACTTT.

The chain combines TRBV9 with TRBJ2-3; D unclear. V dropped 0 bases and J dropped 5 bases, with 7 bases sitting between them. Germline CDR1 reads SGDLS; CDR2 reads YYNGEE. The CDR3 is 13 residues long. The CDR3: CASSVDSGDTQYF. CDR3 DNA: TGTGCCAGCAGCGTAGATTCCGGAGATACGCAGTATTTT.

Ten or more counts support this clonotype. The chain couples TRBV19 to TRBJ1-2; tentative D call: TRBD1 (5 bases). Deletions cut 3 bases from V and 4 bases from J, with 15 bases between. This CDR3 spans 15 amino acids. The germline CDR1 and CDR2 sequences are LNHDA and SQIVND (reference sequence). The CDR3 loop is CASSIDKGRGYGYTF. The DNA of the CDR3 is TGTGCCAGTAGTATTGACAAGGGAAGGGGCTATGGCTACACCTTC. The entire variable domain, with the rest obtained from reference TRBV19 and TRBJ1-2, is as follows: DGGITQSPKYLFRKEGQNVTLSCEQNLNHDAMYWYRQDPGQGLRLIYYSQIVNDFQKGDIAEGYSVSREKKESFPLTVTSAQKNPTAFYLCASSIDKGRGYGYTFGSGTRLTVV.

Many counts were recorded for this clonotype. The chain couples TRBV12-3 or TRBV12-4 to TRBJ1-5, with a weak D call TRBD1 (6 bases). The CDR3 runs to 14 residues. Trimming pared 4 bases from V and 4 bases from J, leaving 11 bases between. This CDR3 reads CASSSGGANQPQHF. The CDR3 DNA reads TGTGCCAGCAGTTCTGGGGGCGCAAATCAGCCCCAGCATTTT.

At least ten counts were recorded for this clonotype. The chain joins TRBV28 to TRBJ1-6; D gene ambiguous. The CDR3 consists of 15 residues. Trimming left V 7 bases short and J 4 bases short, with 14 bases between. Germline V gene data show CDR1 as MDHEN and CDR2 as SYDVKM. The CDR3 spells CASIRRNLYNSPLHF. The CDR3 region has the DNA TGTGCCAGCATTCGGAGGAACCTATATAATTCACCCCTCCACTTT.

This clonotype was seen more than once but under ten times. This sequence joins TRBV25-1 and TRBJ1-3; 12 bases map to TRBD1. V dropped 2 bases and J dropped 5; count of bases not matched to a gene: 1. The CDR3 covers 15 residues. CDR1 MGHDK and CDR2 SYGVNS come from the germline V gene. CDR3 nucleotides: TGTGCCAGCAGTGAAGGGACAGGGGGCCGAAACACCATATATTTT. Residues: CASSEGTGGRNTIYF.

The rearrangement joins TRBV3-1 to TRBJ2-7; no clear D gene. V was cut by 4 bases and J by 0 bases, with 4 bases left in between. This CDR3 spans 12 amino acids. Germline CDR1 and CDR2: LGHDT and YNNKEL (reference sequence). CDR3 DNA: TGTGCCAGCAGCCTGAGCTCCTACGAGCAGTACTTC. This gives the protein CASSLSSYEQYF.

Many counts were recorded for this clonotype. V gene TRBV2 combines with J gene TRBJ1-3, with 9 bases that match TRBD1. V gave up 6 bases and J gave up 1 base; unmatched junction bases: 1. The CDR3 loop spans 14 amino acids. CDR1 is SNHLY and CDR2 is FYNNEI in the germline V gene. CDR3 loop: CASRDRGSGNTIYF. The CDR3 DNA is TGTGCCAGCAGGGACAGGGGATCTGGAAACACCATATATTTT.

The table lists this clonotype with many counts. The chain is built from TRBV29-1 and TRBJ1-6; D ambiguous. CDR1 SQVTM and CDR2 ANQGSEA come from the germline V gene. This CDR3 contains 13 residues. V shed 7 bases and J shed 7 bases, with 14 bases lying between them. The chain's CDR3 is CSAREDGNSPLHF. The CDR3 DNA follows: TGCAGCGCTCGAGAGGACGGGAATTCACCCCTCCACTTT.

The rearrangement uses TRBV21-1 and TRBJ2-5; TRBD2 is the table's D call and was not checked against the DNA. TRBV21-1 is flagged as a pseudogene. The CDR3 consists of 17 residues. The CDR3 sequence: CASSDGTSGGLQETQYF. The CDR3 DNA reads as TGTGCCAGCAGCGATGGGACTAGCGGGGGGCTTCAAGAGACCCAGTACTTC.

V usage is TRBV20-1 and J usage is TRBJ2-6, with 9 bases aligning to TRBD1. CDR3 length: 15 amino acids. V was clipped by 7 bases and J by 2 bases; unmatched bases: 6. CDR1 and CDR2 from the germline V gene are DFQATT and SNEGSKA (reference sequence). The CDR3 loop reads CSVTQGAAGANVLTF. The DNA of the CDR3 is TGCAGTGTAACACAGGGGGCGGCTGGGGCCAACGTCCTGACTTTC.

This clonotype was counted ten times or more. The chain links TRBV12-3 or TRBV12-4 to TRBJ2-7; the match to TRBD1 covers 7 bases. Trimming removed 5 bases from V and 0 bases from J; junction bases left unmatched: 7. The CDR3 is made up of 15 amino acids. CDR3 region: CASSKRTGSSYEQYF. CDR3 DNA: TGTGCCAGCAGTAAAAGGACAGGAAGCTCCTACGAGCAGTACTTC.